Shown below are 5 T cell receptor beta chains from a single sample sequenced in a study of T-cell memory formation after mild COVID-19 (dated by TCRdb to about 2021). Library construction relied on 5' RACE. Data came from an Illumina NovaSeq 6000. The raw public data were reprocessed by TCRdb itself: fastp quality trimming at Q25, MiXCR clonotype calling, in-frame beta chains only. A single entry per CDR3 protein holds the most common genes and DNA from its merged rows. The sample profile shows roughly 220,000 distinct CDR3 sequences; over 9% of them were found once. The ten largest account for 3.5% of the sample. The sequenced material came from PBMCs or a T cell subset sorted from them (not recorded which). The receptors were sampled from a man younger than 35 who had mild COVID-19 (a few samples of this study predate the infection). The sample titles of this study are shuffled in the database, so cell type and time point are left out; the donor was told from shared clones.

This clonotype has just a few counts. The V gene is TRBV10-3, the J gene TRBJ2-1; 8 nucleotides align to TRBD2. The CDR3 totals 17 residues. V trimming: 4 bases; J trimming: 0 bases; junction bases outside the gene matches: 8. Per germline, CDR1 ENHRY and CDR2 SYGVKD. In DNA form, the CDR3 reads TGTGCCATCAGTGGCTCTAGCGGGCGATACTCCTACAATGAGCAGTTCTTC. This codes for CAISGSSGRYSYNEQFF.

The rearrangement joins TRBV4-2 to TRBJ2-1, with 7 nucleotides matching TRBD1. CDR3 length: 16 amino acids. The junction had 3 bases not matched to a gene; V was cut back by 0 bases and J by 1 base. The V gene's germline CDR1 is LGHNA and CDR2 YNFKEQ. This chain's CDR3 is CASSQEVQGSYNEQFF. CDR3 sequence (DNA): TGTGCCAGCAGCCAAGAAGTACAGGGGTCCTACAATGAGCAGTTCTTC.

The CDR3 DNA reads as TGTGCCAGCAGCCAACAGACGACAGGCAATCAGCCCCAGCATTTT. Its protein is CASSQQTTGNQPQHF. The chain combines TRBV4-2 with TRBJ1-5; the D gene is possibly TRBD1 (5 bases). Trimming removed 2 bases from V and 2 bases from J, with 10 bases in between. The CDR3 is made up of 15 amino acids. CDR1 and CDR2 (germline): LGHNA, YNFKEQ.

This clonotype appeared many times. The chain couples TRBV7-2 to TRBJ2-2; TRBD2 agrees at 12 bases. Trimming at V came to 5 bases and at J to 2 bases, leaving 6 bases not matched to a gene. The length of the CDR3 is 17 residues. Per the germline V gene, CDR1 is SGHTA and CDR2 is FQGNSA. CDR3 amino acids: CASSRTSGALNTGELFF. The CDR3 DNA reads TGTGCCAGCAGCCGGACTAGCGGGGCCCTAAACACCGGGGAGCTGTTTTTT. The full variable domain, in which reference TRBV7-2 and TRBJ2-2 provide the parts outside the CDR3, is GAGVSQSPSNKVTEKGKDVELRCDPISGHTALYWYRQSLGQGLEFLIYFQGNSAPDKSGLPSDRFSAERTGGSVSTLTIQRTQQEDSAVYLCASSRTSGALNTGELFFGEGSRLTVL.

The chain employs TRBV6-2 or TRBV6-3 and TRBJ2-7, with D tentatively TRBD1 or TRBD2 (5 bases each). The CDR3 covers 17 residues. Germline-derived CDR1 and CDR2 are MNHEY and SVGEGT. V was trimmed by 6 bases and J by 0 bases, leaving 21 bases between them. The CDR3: CASSTSNLWGSSYEQYF. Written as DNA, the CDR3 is TGTGCCAGCAGCACCTCAAATCTATGGGGGAGCTCCTACGAGCAGTACTTC.